This T cell receptor (beta chain) was sequenced for a study of shared clonotypes between healthy human individuals. Whole-study findings and limits: About 5.2% was the fraction of naive CD4 clonotypes found shared across a few donors.

On this clone: What it binds is unknown.

Sequencing used immunoSEQ multiplex PCR; TCRdb keeps in-frame clones, though not all of them. Of about 2.3 million clones in the sample, roughly 93% were seen once. V gave up 3 bases and J gave up 5 bases, with 13 bases separating them. The germline V gene encodes CDR1 MDHEN and CDR2 SYDVKM. The CDR3 totals 14 residues. The chain links TRBV28 to TRBJ1-2; D is perhaps TRBD1 (6 bases). The sample consisted of naive CD4+ T cells from PBMCs. Specified subset: CD45RA+ positively selected. This sequence originates from a man in his late teens or twenties in good health. Some clones in this sample may be carry-over from other donors' samples. The chain's CDR3 is CASSFPRGGYGYTF. The CDR3 coding sequence is TGTGCCAGCAGTTTCCCCAGGGGAGGTTATGGCTACACCTTC.